Below are 15 T cell receptor beta chains sequenced from a single sample in a study of vaccination and CD4 T cells after COVID-19. These receptors' targets are unknown. As to treatment: roughly 10-day PBMC culture with coronavirus spike peptide pools or control peptides (ViraFEST assay). Once obtained from cultured CD4+ T cells, the DNA was sequenced using the Oncomine TCR Beta short-read assay. TCRdb processed the PCR reads anew with MiXCR; each CDR3 protein has one entry. The profile covers 9,500 to 15,000 distinct CDR3 sequences, with approximately 50% appearing a single time and under 20% taken by the ten largest. Sequences were obtained from CD4+ T cells from blood, cultured in vitro. The receptor set was obtained from a human donor who had recovered from COVID-19.

Only one count was recorded for this clonotype. The J gene is TRBJ2-7, the V gene TRBV20-1; TRBD2 matches 8 bases. The CDR3 sequence is 13 residues long. Losses at the gene ends were 3 bases for V and 5 bases for J; bases not matched to a gene: 6. Germline loops: CDR1 DFQATT, CDR2 SNEGSKA (reference sequence). CDR3 sequence: CSARSGSNHEQYF. In DNA form, the CDR3 reads TGCAGTGCTAGGAGCGGGAGTAACCACGAGCAGTACTTC.

The chain carries TRBV20-1 and TRBJ2-3, with D unclear. CDR1 and CDR2 from the germline V gene are DFQATT and SNEGSKA (reference sequence). V lost 3 bases and J 0 bases, leaving 10 bases between the germline ends. This CDR3 is 14 amino acids long. This chain's CDR3 is CSARVGPSTDTQYF. For the CDR3, the DNA is TGCAGTGCTAGGGTGGGCCCTAGCACAGATACGCAGTATTTT.

The V call is TRBV10-3, the J call TRBJ2-5; D may correspond to TRBD1 or TRBD2 (6 bases each). CDR1 and CDR2 from the germline V gene are ENHRY and SYGVKD. This CDR3 spans 13 amino acids. V was clipped by 3 bases and J by 5 bases, with 10 bases between them. The CDR3 sequence is CAISEGGRETQYF. CDR3 nucleotides: TGTGCCATCAGTGAAGGGGGGAGGGAGACCCAGTACTTC.

This sequence joins TRBV7-9 and TRBJ2-5, with a weak D call TRBD1 (6 bases). Germline CDR1 reads SEHNR; CDR2 reads FQNEAQ (reference sequence). The ends were cut back, 3 bases at V and 5 bases at J, with 16 bases in the middle. The CDR3 length is 15 residues. CDR3 sequence reads: CASSFYRDRGETQYF. The CDR3 coding sequence is TGTGCCAGCAGCTTTTACAGGGATCGTGGGGAGACCCAGTACTTC.

A remark on this clonotype: Relative to the germline gene, one junction end is altered; a read error may explain this. The gene calls are TRBV20-1 and TRBJ2-5; D ambiguous. Germline V gene sequence: CDR1 DFQATT, CDR2 SNEGSKA (reference sequence). This CDR3 spans 9 amino acids. This CDR3 is CSAAGSQHF. The CDR3 bases are TGCAGTGCTGCCGGGTCCCAGCACTTC.

The V call is TRBV20-1, the J call TRBJ2-1; the match to TRBD2 covers 8 bases. Germline CDR1 reads DFQATT; CDR2 reads SNEGSKA (reference sequence). The CDR3 loop spans 15 amino acids. V lost 5 bases and J lost 2; bases outside the gene matches: 8. The CDR3 DNA reads as TGCAGTGCTCAGGCCCCGGGACTAGCCTACAATGAGCAGTTCTTC. The encoded protein is CSAQAPGLAYNEQFF.

This chain links TRBV5-4 with TRBJ1-1; weak D call: TRBD1 (5 bases). Per germline, CDR1 SGHNT and CDR2 YYREEE (reference sequence). V was shortened by 7 bases and J by 4 bases, with 17 bases between the two germline ends. The CDR3 consists of 14 residues. The CDR3, as DNA: TGTGCCAGCCATCACCGAAAGGGGTTCACTGAAGCTTTCTTT. Amino acid sequence: CASHHRKGFTEAFF.

This clonotype was picked up a small number of times. The chain couples TRBV7-8 to TRBJ1-1; the match to TRBD1 covers 7 bases. The trim removed 5 bases at V and 0 bases at J, leaving 3 bases unmatched. Germline CDR1 and CDR2: SGHVS and FQNEAQ. This CDR3 comprises 14 residues. CDR3 amino acids: CASSHGTVNTEAFF. The DNA for the CDR3 is TGTGCCAGCAGCCATGGGACAGTGAACACTGAAGCTTTCTTT.

This clonotype was counted only a few times. The J gene is TRBJ2-5, the V gene TRBV19; the D is unclear. CDR1 is LNHDA and CDR2 is SQIVND in the germline V gene (reference sequence). The length of the CDR3 is 13 residues. Trimming removed 1 base from V and 3 bases from J, with 6 bases in between. In DNA, the CDR3 is TGTGCCAGTAGTATAGTGGGAAAAGAGACCCAGTACTTC. Translated, it gives CASSIVGKETQYF.

This rearrangement joins TRBV19 to TRBJ1-2; D is ambiguous. Germline CDR1 LNHDA, CDR2 SQIVND (reference sequence). The CDR3 contains 14 residues. With 5 bases removed from V and 2 bases from J, the gap between germline ends came to 12 bases. The CDR3 region has the DNA TGTGCCAGTAGTCCCGACCGGATGAACTATGGCTACACCTTC. The encoded protein is CASSPDRMNYGYTF.

This chain joins TRBV5-1 and TRBJ2-7; 9 bases agree with TRBD2. Germline V gives CDR1 SGHRS, CDR2 YFSETQ. The V and J ends lost 0 bases and 5 bases, in that order; junction bases with no gene match: 15. The CDR3 loop spans 18 amino acids. The CDR3 DNA is TGCGCCAGCAGCTTGGTCGGCGGTAGCGGGAGTCTTCCCCACGAGCAGTACTTC. Translating gives CASSLVGGSGSLPHEQYF.

This chain links TRBV20-1 with TRBJ2-1, with 9 bases identical to TRBD2. The CDR3 loop spans 15 amino acids. V was pared by 0 bases and J by 6 bases, with 6 bases of the junction left unmatched. Germline assignment: CDR1 DFQATT and CDR2 SNEGSKA (reference sequence). For the CDR3, the DNA is TGCAGTGCTAGAGATCAAGCGGGAGGCCCCAATGAGCAGTTCTTC. Translating it yields CSARDQAGGPNEQFF.

CDR3 in amino acids: CASSLGHSGNTIYF. The CDR3 region has the DNA TGCGCCAGCAGCTTGGGGCACTCTGGAAACACCATATATTTT. The V call is TRBV5-1, the J call TRBJ1-3; unclear D gene. Germline CDR1 SGHRS, CDR2 YFSETQ. There are 14 residues in the CDR3. Trimming left V 0 bases short and J 0 bases short, with 4 bases between.

This clonotype has just a few counts. This chain uses TRBV6-5 with TRBJ2-7; D is ambiguous. The germline V and J ends were trimmed by 0 bases and 3 bases, with 6 bases remaining between them. Germline values: CDR1 MNHEY, CDR2 SVGAGI. There are 13 residues in the CDR3. The CDR3 sequence is CASSYSRSYEQYF. The CDR3 DNA reads TGTGCCAGCAGTTACTCGCGGAGCTACGAGCAGTACTTC.

The chain joins TRBV3-1 to TRBJ2-1, with TRBD2 identical over 15 bases. CDR3 length equals 19 residues. With V trimmed by 4 bases and J by 5 bases, 12 bases remained unmatched. Germline V gene lookup returns CDR1 LGHDT and CDR2 YNNKEL (reference sequence). The CDR3 loop reads CASSLSPGTSGRIHNEQFF. CDR3 coding DNA: TGTGCCAGCAGCCTATCACCCGGGACTAGCGGGAGGATCCACAATGAGCAGTTCTTC.